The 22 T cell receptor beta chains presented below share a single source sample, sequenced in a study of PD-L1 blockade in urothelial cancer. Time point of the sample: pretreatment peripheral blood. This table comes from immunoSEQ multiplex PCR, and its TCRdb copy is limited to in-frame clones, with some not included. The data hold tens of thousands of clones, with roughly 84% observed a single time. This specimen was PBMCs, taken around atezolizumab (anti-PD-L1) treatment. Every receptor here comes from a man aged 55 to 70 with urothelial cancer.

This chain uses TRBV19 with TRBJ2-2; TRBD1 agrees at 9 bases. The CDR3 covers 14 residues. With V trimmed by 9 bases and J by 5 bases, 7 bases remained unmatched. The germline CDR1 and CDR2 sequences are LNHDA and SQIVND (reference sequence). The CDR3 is CASGGQGRTGELFF. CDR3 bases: TGTGCCAGCGGGGGACAGGGTCGGACCGGGGAGCTGTTTTTT.

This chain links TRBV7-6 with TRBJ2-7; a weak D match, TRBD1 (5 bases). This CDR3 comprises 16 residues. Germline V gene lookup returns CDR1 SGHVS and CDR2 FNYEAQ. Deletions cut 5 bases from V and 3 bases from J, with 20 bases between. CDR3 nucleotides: TGTGCCAGCAGCCGTAGGGTTGGGGCAGGGAACTACGAGCAGTACTTC. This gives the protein CASSRRVGAGNYEQYF.

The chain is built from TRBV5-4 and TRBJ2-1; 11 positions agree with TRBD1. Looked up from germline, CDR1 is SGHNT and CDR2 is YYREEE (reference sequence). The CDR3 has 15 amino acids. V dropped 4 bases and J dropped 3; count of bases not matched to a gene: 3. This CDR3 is CASSPGTGGYNEQFF. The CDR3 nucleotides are TGTGCCAGCAGCCCCGGGACAGGGGGCTACAATGAGCAGTTCTTC.

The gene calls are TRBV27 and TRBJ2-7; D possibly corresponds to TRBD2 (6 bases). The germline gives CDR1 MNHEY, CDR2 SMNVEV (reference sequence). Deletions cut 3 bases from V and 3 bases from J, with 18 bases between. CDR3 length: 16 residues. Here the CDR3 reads CASSFPLRAGSYEQYF. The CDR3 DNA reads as TGTGCCAGCAGTTTCCCCCTCCGGGCGGGGAGCTACGAGCAGTACTTC.

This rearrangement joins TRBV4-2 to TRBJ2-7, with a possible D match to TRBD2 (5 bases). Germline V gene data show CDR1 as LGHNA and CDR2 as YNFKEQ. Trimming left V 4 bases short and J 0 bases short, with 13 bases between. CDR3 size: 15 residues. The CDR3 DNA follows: TGTGCCAGCAGCCGAAGCGCGGGTTCCTCCTACGAGCAGTACTTC. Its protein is CASSRSAGSSYEQYF.

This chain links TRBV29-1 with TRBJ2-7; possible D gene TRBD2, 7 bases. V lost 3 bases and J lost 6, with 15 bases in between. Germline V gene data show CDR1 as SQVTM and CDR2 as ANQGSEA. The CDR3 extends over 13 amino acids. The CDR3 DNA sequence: TGCAGCGTTGATTGGGGGGGACAAGGCGAGCAGTACTTC. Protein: CSVDWGGQGEQYF.

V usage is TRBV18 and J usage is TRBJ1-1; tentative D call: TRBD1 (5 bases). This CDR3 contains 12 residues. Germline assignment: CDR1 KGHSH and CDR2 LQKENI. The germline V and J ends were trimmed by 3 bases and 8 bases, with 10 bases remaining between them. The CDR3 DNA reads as TGTGCCAGCTCACCCGGACAAGGGGAAGCTTTCTTT. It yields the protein CASSPGQGEAFF.

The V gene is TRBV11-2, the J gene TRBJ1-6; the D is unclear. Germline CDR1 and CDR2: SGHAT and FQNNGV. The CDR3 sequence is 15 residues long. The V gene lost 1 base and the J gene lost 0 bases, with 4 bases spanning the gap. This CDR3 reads CASSLAHSYNSPLHF. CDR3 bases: TGTGCCAGCAGCTTAGCCCACTCCTATAATTCACCCCTCCACTTT. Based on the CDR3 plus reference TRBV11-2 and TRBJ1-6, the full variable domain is EAGVAQSPRYKIIEKRQSVAFWCNPISGHATLYWYQQILGQGPKLLIQFQNNGVVDDSQLPKDRFSAERLKGVDSTLKIQPAKLEDSAVYLCASSLAHSYNSPLHFGNGTRLTVT.

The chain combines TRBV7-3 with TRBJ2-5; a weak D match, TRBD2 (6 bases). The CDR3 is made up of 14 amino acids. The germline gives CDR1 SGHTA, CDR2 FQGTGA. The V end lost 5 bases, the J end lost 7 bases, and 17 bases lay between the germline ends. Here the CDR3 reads CASSPSGLAGTQYF. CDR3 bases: TGTGCCAGCAGCCCGTCGGGACTCGCGGGGACCCAGTACTTC.

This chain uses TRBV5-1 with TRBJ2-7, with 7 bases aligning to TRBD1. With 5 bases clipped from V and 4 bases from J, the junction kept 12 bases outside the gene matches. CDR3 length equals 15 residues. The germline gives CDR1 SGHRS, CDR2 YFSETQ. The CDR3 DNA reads TGCGCCAGCAGTCCTAACCTAGACAGGGTTTACGAGCAGTACTTC. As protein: CASSPNLDRVYEQYF.

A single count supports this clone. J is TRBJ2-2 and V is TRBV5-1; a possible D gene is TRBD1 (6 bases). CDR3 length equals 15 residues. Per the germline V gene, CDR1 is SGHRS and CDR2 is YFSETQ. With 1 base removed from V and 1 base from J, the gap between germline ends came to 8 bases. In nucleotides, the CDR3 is TGCGCCAGCAGCTTGTGGGGGCAGAACACCGGGGAGCTGTTTTTT. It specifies CASSLWGQNTGELFF.

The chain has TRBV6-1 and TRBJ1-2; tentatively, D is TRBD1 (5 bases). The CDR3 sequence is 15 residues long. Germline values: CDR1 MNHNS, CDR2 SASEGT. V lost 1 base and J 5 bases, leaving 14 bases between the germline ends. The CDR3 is CASSEGPGNRYGYTF. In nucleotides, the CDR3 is TGTGCCAGCAGTGAAGGGCCAGGGAACCGTTATGGCTACACCTTC.

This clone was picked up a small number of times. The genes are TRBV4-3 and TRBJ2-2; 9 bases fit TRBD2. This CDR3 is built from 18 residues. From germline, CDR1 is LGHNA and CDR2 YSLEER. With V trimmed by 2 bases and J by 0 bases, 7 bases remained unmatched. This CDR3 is CASSQLTSGFSNTGELFF. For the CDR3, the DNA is TGCGCCAGCAGCCAACTTACTAGCGGGTTTTCGAACACCGGGGAGCTGTTTTTT.

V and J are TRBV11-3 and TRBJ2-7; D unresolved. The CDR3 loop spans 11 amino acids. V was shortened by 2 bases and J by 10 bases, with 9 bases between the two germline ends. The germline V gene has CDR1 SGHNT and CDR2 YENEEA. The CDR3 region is CASSLNEAQYF. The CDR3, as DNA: TGTGCCAGCAGCTTAAACGAGGCCCAGTACTTC. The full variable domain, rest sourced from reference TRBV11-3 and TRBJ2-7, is EAGVVQSPRYKIIEKKQPVAFWCNPISGHNTLYWYLQNLGQGPELLIRYENEEAVDDSQLPKDRFSAERLKGVDSTLKIQPAELGDSAVYLCASSLNEAQYFGPGTRLTVT.

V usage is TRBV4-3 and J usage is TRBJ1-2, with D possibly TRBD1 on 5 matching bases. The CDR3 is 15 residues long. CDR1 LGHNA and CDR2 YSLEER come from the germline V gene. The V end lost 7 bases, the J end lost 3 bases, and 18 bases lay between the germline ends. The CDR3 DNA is TGCGCCAGCACGCCGTGGGCAGGGCAAGACTATGGCTACACCTTC. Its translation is CASTPWAGQDYGYTF.

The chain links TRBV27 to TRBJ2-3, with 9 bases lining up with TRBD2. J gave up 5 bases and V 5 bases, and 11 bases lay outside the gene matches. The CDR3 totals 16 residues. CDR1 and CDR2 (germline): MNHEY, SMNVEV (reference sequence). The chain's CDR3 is CASSNRREGLKDTQYF. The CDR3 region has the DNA TGTGCCAGCAGTAATAGGCGGGAGGGCCTGAAAGATACGCAGTATTTT.

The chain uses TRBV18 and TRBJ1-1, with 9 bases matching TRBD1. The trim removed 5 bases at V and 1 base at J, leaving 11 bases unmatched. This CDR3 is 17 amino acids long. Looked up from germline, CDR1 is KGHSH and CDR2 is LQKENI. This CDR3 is CASSTPRDRVTNTEAFF. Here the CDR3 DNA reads TGTGCCAGCTCAACCCCGAGGGACAGGGTTACGAACACTGAAGCTTTCTTT.

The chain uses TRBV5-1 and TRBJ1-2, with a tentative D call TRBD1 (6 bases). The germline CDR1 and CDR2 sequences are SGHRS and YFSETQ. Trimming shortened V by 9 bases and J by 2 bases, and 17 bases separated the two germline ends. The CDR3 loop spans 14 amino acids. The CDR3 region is CAIRTVPANYGYTF. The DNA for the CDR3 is TGCGCCATCAGGACAGTCCCGGCGAACTATGGCTACACCTTC.

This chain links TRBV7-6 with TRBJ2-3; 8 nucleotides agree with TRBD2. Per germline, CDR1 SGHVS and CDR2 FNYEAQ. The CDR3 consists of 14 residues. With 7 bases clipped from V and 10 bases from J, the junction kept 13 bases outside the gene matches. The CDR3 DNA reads TGTGCCAGCACCCCGAGCGGGGGTGCTGGCGCGCAGTATTTT. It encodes CASTPSGGAGAQYF.

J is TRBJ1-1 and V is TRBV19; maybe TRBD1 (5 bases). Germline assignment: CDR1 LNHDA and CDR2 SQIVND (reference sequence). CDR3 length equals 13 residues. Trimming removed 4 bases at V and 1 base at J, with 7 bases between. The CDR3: CASSTQGNTEAFF. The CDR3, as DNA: TGTGCCAGTAGTACCCAGGGGAACACTGAAGCTTTCTTT.

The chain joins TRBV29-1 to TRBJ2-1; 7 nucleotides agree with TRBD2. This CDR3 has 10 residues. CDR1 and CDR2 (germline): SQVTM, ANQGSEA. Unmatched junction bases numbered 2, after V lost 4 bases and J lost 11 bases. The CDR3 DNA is TGCAGCGTTGTAAGCGGGAAGCAGTTCTTC. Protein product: CSVVSGKQFF.

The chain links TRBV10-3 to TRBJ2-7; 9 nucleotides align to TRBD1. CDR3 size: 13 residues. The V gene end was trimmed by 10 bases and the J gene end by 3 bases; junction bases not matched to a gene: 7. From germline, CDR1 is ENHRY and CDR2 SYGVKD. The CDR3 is CATRTGANYEQYF. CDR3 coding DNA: TGTGCCACCCGGACAGGGGCTAACTACGAGCAGTACTTC.